These 8 T cell receptor beta chains came from one sample sequenced in a study of cytomegalovirus exposure and HLA in healthy donors. PCR involved 60 Vbeta and 13 Jbeta primers. Libraries were prepared by immunoSEQ multiplex PCR; TCRdb keeps only in-frame clonotypes and omits some of them. The sample holds 150,000 to 200,000 clones; about 90% are singletons and the top ten take 0.2% to 0.3%. Specimen: PBMCs. These receptors all stem from a girl under two years old in good health and CMV-seronegative.

This clone was observed a single time. The V and J genes are TRBV29-1 and TRBJ1-1; 7 nucleotides match TRBD1. The CDR3 loop spans 13 amino acids. Germline V gene sequence: CDR1 SQVTM, CDR2 ANQGSEA. Trimming removed 8 bases from V and 4 bases from J; junction bases left unmatched: 10. The CDR3 DNA reads TGCAGCATCCACAGGGGTGGAGTCACTGAAGCTTTCTTT. It codes for CSIHRGGVTEAFF.

The chain combines TRBV18 with TRBJ2-3; a possible D gene is TRBD1 (5 bases). V lost 3 bases and J 7 bases, leaving 14 bases between the germline ends. The CDR3 length is 14 residues. Germline CDR1 KGHSH, CDR2 LQKENI. CDR3 residues: CASSPTHPGNTQYF. DNA for the CDR3: TGTGCCAGCTCACCTACACATCCAGGGAATACGCAGTATTTT.

This chain uses TRBV7-9 with TRBJ2-7, with D possibly being TRBD1 (5 bases). Trimming stripped 5 bases from V and 4 bases from J, with 12 bases between. Germline assignment: CDR1 SEHNR and CDR2 FQNEAQ (reference sequence). The CDR3 consists of 13 residues. The CDR3 DNA follows: TGTGCCAGCAGCCGCAGGGTTGGGTACGAGCAGTACTTC. Protein product: CASSRRVGYEQYF.

The chain carries TRBV7-9 and TRBJ2-3; 9 bases map to TRBD2. V lost 1 base to trimming and J lost 6 bases; unmatched junction nucleotides: 8. The CDR3 has 16 amino acids. The germline gives CDR1 SEHNR, CDR2 FQNEAQ (reference sequence). The CDR3 is CASSLVVAGGTDTQYF. The CDR3 DNA follows: TGTGCCAGCAGCTTAGTCGTGGCGGGAGGGACTGATACGCAGTATTTT.

The V call is TRBV25-1, the J call TRBJ2-7, with a tentative D call TRBD1 (6 bases). V gave up 10 bases and J gave up 1 base, with 11 bases separating them. The germline gives CDR1 MGHDK, CDR2 SYGVNS. The CDR3 is made up of 12 amino acids. CDR3 nucleotides: TGTGCCACCGCGACAGGATCCTACGAGCAGTACTTC. Its protein product is CATATGSYEQYF.

The rearrangement links TRBV4-2 to TRBJ1-1, with 9 bases identical to TRBD1. CDR1 is LGHNA and CDR2 is YNFKEQ in the germline V gene. V was pared by 0 bases and J by 5 bases, with 10 bases of the junction left unmatched. The CDR3 covers 17 residues. The chain's CDR3 is CASSQDGEQGASTEAFF. The CDR3 nucleotides are TGTGCCAGCAGCCAAGATGGGGAACAGGGGGCAAGTACTGAAGCTTTCTTT.

Points on this clone: One end of the junction is discordant with germline, which a read error may explain. The rearrangement links TRBV29-1 to TRBJ1-5; 7 bases line up with TRBD1. This CDR3 has 14 residues. Per the germline V gene, CDR1 is SQVTM and CDR2 is ANQGSEA. CDR3 region: CSVGAGGSSQPQHF. The DNA of the CDR3 is TGCAGCGTTGGGGCAGGGGGTAGCAGTCAGCCCCAGCATTTT.

The chain has TRBV4-1 and TRBJ1-2, with D uncertain. Trimming removed 5 bases at V and 2 bases at J, with 18 bases between. The CDR3 runs 16 residues. Germline V gene data show CDR1 as MGHRA and CDR2 as YSYEKL. The CDR3 DNA is TGCGCCAGCAGCTTCCCCGGGAGTTCTATAAACTATGGCTACACCTTC. It specifies CASSFPGSSINYGYTF.